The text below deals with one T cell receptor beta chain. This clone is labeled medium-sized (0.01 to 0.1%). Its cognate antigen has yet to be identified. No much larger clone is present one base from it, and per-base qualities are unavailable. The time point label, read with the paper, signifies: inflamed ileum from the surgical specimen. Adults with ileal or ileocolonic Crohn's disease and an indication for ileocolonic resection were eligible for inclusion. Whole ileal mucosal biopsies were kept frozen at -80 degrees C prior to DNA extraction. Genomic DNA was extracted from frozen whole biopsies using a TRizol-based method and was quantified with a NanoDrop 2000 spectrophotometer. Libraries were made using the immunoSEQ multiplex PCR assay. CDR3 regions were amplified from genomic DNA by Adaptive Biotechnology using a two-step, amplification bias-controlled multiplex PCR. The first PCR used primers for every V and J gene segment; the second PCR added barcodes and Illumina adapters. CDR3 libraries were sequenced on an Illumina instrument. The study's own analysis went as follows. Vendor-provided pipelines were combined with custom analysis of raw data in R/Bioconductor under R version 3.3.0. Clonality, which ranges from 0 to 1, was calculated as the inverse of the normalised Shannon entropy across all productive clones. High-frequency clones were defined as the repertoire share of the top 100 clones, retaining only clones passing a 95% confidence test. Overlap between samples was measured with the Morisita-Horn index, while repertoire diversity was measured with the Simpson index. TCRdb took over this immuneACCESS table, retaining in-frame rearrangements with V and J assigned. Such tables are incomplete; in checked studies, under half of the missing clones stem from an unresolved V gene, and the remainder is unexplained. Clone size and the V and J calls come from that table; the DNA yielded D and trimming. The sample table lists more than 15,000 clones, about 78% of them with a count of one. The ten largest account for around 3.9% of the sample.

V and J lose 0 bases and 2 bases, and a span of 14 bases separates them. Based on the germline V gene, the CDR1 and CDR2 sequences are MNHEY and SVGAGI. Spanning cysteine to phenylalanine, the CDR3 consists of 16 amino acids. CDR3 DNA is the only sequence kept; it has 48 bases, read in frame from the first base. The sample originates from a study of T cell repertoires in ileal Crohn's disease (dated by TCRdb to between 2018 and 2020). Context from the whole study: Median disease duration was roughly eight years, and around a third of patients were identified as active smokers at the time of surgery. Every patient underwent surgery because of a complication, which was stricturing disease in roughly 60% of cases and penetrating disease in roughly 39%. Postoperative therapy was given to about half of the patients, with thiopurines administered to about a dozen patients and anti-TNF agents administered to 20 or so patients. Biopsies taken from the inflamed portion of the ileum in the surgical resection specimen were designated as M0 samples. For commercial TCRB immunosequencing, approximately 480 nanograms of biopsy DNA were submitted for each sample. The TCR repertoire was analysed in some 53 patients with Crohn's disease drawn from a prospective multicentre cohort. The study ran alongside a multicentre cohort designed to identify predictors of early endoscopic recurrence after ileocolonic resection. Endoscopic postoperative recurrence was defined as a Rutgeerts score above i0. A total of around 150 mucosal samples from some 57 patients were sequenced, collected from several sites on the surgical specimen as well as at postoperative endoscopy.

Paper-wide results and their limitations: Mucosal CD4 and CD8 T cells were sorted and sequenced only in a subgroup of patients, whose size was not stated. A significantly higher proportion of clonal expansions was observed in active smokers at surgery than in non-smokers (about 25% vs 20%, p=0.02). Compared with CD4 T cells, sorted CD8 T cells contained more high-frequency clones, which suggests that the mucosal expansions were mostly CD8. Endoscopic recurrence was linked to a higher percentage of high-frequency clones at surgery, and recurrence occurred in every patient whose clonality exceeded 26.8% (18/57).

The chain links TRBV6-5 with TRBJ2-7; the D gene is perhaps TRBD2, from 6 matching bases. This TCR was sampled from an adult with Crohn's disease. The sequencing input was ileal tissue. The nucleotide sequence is TGTGCCAGCAGTTACTCTATCCTAGCGATTCCCTACGAGCAGTACTTC. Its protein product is CASSYSILAIPYEQYF.